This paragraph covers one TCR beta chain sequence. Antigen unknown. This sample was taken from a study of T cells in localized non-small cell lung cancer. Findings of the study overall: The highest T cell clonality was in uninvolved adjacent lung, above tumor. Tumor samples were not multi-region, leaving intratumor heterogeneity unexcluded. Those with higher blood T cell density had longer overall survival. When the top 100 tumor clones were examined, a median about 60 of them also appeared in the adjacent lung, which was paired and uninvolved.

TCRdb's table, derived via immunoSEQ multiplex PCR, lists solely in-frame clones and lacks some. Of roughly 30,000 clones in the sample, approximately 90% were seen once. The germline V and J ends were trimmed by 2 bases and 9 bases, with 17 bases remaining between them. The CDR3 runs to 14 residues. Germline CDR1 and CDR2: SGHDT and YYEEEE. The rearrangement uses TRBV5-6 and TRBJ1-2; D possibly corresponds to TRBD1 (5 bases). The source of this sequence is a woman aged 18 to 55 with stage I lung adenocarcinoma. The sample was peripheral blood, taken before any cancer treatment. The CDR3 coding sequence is TGTGCCAGCAGCTTAATGACAGCCCCTATGAGCTACACCTTC. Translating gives CASSLMTAPMSYTF.